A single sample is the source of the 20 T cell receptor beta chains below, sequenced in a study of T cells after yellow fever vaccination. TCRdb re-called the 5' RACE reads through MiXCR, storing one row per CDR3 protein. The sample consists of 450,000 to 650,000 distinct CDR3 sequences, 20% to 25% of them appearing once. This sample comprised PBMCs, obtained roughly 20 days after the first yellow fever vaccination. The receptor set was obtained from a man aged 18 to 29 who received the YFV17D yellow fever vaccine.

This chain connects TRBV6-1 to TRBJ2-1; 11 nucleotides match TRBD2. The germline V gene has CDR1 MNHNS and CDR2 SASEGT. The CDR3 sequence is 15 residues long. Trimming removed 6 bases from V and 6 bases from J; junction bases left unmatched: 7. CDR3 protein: CASREFLAGGNEQFF. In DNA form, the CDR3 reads TGTGCCAGCAGGGAATTTCTAGCGGGAGGCAATGAGCAGTTCTTC.

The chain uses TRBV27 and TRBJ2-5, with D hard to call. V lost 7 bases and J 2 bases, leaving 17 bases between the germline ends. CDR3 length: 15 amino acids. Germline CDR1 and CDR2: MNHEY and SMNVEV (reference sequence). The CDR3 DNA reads TGTGCCAGCAAAGTACTCGGAAATACACAAGAGACCCAGTACTTC. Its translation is CASKVLGNTQETQYF.

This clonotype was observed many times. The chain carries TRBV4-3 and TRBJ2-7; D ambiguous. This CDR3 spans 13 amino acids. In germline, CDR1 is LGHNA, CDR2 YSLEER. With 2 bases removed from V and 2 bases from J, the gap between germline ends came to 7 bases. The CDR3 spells CASSQLGTYEQYV. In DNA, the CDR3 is TGCGCCAGCAGCCAATTAGGGACCTACGAGCAGTACGTC.

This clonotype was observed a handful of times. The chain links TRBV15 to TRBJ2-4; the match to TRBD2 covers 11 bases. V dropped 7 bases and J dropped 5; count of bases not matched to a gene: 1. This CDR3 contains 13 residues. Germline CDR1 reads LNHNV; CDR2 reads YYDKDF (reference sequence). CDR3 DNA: TGTGCCACCAATAGCGGGGGGGAAAACATTCAGTACTTC. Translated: CATNSGGENIQYF.

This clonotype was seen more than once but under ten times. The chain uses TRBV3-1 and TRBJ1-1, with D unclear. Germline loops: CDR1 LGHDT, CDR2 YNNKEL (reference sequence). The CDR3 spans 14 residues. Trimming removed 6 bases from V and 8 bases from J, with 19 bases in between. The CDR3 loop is CASRTLGKDKEAFF. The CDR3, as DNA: TGTGCCAGCAGGACACTCGGGAAGGATAAGGAAGCTTTCTTT.

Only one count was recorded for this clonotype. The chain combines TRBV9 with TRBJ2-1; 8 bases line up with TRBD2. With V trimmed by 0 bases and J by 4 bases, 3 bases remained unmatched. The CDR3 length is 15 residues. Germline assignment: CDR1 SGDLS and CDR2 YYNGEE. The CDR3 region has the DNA TGTGCCAGCAGCGTAGAAGCGGGGGTTTACAATGAGCAGTTCTTC. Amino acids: CASSVEAGVYNEQFF.

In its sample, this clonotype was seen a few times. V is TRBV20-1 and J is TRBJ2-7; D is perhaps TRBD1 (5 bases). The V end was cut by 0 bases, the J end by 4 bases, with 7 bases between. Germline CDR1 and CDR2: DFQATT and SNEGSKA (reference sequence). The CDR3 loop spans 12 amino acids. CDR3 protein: CSAREGRYEQYF. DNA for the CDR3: TGCAGTGCTAGAGAGGGGCGGTACGAGCAGTACTTC.

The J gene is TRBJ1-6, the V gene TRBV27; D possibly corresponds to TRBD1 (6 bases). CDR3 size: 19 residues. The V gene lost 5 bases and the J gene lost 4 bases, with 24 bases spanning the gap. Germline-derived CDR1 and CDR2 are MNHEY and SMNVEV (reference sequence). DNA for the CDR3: TGTGCCAGCAGTATACGGGGGCGTGGCAGCTCATTTTATAATTCACCCCTCCACTTT. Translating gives CASSIRGRGSSFYNSPLHF.

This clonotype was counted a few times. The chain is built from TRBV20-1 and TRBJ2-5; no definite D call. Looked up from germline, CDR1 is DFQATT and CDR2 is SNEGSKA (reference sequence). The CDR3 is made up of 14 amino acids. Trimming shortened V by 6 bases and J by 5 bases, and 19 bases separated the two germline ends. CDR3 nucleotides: TGCAGTGCCCGCCAGCTCCTCGGATGGGAGACCCAGTACTTC. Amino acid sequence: CSARQLLGWETQYF.

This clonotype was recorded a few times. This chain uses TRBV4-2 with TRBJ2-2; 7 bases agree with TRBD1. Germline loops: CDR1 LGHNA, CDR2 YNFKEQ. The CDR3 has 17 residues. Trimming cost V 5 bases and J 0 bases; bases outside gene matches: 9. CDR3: CASSTHTGTANTGELFF. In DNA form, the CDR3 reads TGTGCCAGCAGCACCCACACCGGGACAGCGAACACCGGGGAGCTGTTTTTT.

CDR3 sequence reads: CASSPTRDRRPHYGYTF. CDR3 bases: TGTGCCAGCAGCCCTACCCGGGACAGGAGGCCCCACTATGGCTACACCTTC. This chain joins TRBV5-6 and TRBJ1-2; TRBD1 agrees at 8 bases. The CDR3 has 17 residues. V lost 4 bases, J lost 3 bases, and 14 bases stayed unmatched. Germline V gene data show CDR1 as SGHDT and CDR2 as YYEEEE.

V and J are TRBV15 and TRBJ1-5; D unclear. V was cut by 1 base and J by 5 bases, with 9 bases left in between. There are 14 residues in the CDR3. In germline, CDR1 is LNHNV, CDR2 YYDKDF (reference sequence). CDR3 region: CATSRVREYQPQHF. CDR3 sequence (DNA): TGTGCCACCAGCAGAGTGAGGGAGTATCAGCCCCAGCATTTT. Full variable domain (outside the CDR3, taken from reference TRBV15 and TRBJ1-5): DAMVIQNPRYQVTQFGKPVTLSCSQTLNHNVMYWYQQKSSQAPKLLFHYYDKDFNNEADTPDNFQSRRPNTSFCFLDIRSPGLGDTAMYLCATSRVREYQPQHFGDGTRLSIL.

As DNA, the CDR3 is TGTGCCAGCAGCTTAGAACTAGGGGGAGGCAAAAACATTCAGTACTTC. This sequence encodes CASSLELGGGKNIQYF. The rearrangement uses TRBV7-3 and TRBJ2-4; perhaps D is TRBD1 or TRBD2 (6 bases each). The CDR3 contains 16 residues. CDR1 and CDR2 from the germline V gene are SGHTA and FQGTGA. Trimming cost V 2 bases and J 3 bases, with 14 bases left between them.

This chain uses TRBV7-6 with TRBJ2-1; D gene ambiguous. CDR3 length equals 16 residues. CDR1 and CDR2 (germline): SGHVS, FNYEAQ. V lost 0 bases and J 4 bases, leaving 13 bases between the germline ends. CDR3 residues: CASSLAKGNLYNEQFF. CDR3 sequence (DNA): TGTGCCAGCAGCTTAGCGAAAGGGAACCTTTACAATGAGCAGTTCTTC.

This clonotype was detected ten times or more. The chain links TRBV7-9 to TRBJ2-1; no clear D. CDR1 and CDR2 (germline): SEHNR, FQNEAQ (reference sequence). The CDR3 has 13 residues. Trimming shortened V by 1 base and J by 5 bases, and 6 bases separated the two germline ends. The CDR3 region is CASSLGSDNEQFF. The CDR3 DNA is TGTGCCAGCAGCTTAGGCAGCGACAATGAGCAGTTCTTC.

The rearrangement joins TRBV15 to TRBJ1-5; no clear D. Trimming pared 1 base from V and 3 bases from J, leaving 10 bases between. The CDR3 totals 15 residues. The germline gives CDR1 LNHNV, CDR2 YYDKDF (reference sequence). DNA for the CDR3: TGTGCCACCAGCAGAGGGCAGTTCAACAATCAGCCCCAGCATTTT. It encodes CATSRGQFNNQPQHF.

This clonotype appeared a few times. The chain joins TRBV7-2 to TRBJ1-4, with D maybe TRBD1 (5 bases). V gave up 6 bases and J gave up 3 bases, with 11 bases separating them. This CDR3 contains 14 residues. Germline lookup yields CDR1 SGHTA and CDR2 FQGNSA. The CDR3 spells CASRMGVSNEKLFF. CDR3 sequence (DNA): TGTGCCAGCAGAATGGGGGTGTCTAATGAAAAACTGTTTTTT.

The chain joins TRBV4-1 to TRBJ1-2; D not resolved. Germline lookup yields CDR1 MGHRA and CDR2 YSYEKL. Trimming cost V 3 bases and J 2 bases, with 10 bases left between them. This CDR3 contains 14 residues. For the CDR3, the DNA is TGCGCCAGCAGCCAGCCAGGTCAGAACTATGGCTACACCTTC. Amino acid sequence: CASSQPGQNYGYTF.

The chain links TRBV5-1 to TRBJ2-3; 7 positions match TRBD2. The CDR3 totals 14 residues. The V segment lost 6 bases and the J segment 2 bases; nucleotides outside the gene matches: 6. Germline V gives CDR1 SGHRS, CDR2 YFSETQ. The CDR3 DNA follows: TGCGCCAGCAAATTAGCGGGTCACACAGATACGCAGTATTTT. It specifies CASKLAGHTDTQYF.

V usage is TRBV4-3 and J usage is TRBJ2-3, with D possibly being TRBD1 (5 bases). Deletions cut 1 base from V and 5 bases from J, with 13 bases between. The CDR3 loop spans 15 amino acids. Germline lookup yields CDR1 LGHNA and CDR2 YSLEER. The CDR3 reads CASSQARQGGDTQYF. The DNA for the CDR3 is TGCGCCAGCAGCCAAGCTAGGCAGGGTGGAGATACGCAGTATTTT.